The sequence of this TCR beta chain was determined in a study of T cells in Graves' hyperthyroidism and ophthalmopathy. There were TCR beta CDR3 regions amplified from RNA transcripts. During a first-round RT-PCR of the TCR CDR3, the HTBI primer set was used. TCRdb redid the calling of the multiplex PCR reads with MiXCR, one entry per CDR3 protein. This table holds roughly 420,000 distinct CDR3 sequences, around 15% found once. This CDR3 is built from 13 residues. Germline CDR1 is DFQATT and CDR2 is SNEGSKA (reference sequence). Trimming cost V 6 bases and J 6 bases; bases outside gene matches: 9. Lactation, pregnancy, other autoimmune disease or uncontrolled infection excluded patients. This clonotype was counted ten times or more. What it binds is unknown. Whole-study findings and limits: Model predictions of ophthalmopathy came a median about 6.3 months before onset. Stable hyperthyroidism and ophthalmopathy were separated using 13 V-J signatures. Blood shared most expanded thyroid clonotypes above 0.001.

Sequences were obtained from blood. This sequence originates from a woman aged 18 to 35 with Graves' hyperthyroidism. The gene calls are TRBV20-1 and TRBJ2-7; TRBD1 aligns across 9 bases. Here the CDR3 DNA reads TGCAGTGCCACCAGGGACAGGGTATCCGAGCAGTACTTC. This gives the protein CSATRDRVSEQYF.